The count of the clone carrying this TCR beta chain is one. There are 15 residues in the CDR3. CDR1 is SGHKS and CDR2 is YYEKEE in the germline V gene (reference sequence). With 4 bases removed from V and 0 bases from J, the gap between germline ends came to 13 bases. Using immunoSEQ multiplex PCR, the repertoire was profiled, and TCRdb retains in-frame clones only, with some absent. This sample has about 44,000 clones; roughly 90% occur once, and the top ten carry roughly 0.55%. This entry comes from a study of T cell changes during pregnancy in multiple sclerosis. The sequencing here drew on CD4+ T cells from peripheral blood mononuclear cells, taken in the third trimester of pregnancy. The chain employs TRBV5-5 and TRBJ2-5; D may be TRBD1 (5 bases). The receptor comes from a female donor with multiple sclerosis, enrolled in a pregnancy study. As DNA, the CDR3 is TGTGCCAGCAGCCGGCCCGGCAGGGACCAAGAGACCCAGTACTTC. This codes for CASSRPGRDQETQYF.